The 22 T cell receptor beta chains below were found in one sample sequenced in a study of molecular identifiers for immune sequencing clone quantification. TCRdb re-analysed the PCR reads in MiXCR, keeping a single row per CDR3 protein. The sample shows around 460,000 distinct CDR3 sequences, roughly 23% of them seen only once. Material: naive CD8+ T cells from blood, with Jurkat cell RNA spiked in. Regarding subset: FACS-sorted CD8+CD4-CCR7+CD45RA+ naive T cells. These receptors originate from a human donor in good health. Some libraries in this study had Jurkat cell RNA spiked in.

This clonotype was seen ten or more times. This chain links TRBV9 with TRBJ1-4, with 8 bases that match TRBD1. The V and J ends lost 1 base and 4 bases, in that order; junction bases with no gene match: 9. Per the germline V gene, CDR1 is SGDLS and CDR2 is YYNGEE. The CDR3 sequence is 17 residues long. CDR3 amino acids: CASSVRTGRGYNEKLFF. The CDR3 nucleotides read TGTGCCAGCAGCGTACGGACAGGGAGAGGCTATAATGAAAAACTGTTTTTT.

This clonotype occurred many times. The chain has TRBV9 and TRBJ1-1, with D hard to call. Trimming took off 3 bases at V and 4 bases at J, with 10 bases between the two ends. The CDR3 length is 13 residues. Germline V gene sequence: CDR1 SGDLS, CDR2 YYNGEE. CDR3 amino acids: CASSGRTGTEAFF. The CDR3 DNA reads TGTGCCAGCAGCGGACGGACGGGCACTGAAGCTTTCTTT.

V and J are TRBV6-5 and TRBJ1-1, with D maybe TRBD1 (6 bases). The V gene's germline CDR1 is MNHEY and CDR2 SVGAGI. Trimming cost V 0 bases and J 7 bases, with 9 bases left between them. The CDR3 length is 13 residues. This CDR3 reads CASSYSTGNEAFF. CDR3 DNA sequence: TGTGCCAGCAGTTACTCGACAGGCAATGAAGCTTTCTTT.

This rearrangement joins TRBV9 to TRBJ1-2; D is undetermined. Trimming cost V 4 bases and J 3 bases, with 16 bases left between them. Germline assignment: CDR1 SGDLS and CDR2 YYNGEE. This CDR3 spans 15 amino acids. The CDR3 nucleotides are TGTGCCAGCAGCCCGTCCCAGACTGCCTACTATGGCTACACCTTC. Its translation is CASSPSQTAYYGYTF.

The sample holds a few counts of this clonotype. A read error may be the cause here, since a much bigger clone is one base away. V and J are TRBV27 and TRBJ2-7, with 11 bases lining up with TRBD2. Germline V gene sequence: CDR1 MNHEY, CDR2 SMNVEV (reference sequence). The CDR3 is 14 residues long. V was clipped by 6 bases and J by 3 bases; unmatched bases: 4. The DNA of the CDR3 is TGTGCCAGCAGGCCGGGACTAGCGGTCTACGAGCAGTACTTC. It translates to CASRPGLAVYEQYF.

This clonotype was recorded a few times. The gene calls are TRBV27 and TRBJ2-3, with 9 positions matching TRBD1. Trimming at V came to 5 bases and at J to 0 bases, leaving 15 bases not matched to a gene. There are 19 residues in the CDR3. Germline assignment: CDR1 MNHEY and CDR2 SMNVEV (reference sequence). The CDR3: CASSVIRDRVMRSTDTQYF. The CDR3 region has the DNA TGTGCCAGCAGTGTAATACGGGACAGGGTAATGCGGAGCACAGATACGCAGTATTTT.

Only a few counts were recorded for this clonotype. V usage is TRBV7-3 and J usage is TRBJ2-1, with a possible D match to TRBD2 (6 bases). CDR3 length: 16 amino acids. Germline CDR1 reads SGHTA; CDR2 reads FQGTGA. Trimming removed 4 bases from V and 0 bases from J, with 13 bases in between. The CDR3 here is CASSYDSGASYNEQFF. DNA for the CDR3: TGTGCCAGCAGCTACGATAGCGGAGCCTCCTACAATGAGCAGTTCTTC.

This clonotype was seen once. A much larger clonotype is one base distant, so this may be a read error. The DNA for the CDR3 is TGCGCCAGCAGCTTGGCCGCCAACGAGCAGTACTTC. Translating it yields CASSLAANEQYF. The chain links TRBV5-1 to TRBJ2-7; D unclear. In germline, CDR1 is SGHRS, CDR2 YFSETQ. V was trimmed by 0 bases and J by 5 bases, leaving 6 bases between them. This CDR3 is built from 12 residues.

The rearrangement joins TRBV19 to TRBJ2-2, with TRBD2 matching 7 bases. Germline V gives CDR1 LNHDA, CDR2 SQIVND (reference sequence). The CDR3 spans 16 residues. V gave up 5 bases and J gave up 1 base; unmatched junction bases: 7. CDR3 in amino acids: CASSSRGGVNTGELFF. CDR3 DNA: TGTGCCAGTAGTTCCCGTGGGGGGGTGAACACCGGGGAGCTGTTTTTT.

CDR3 protein: CASSSGQGVSSQPQHF. The DNA for the CDR3 is TGTGCCAGCAGTTCGGGACAGGGGGTCAGCAGCCAGCCCCAGCATTTT. The chain is built from TRBV28 and TRBJ1-5; TRBD1 matches 11 bases. V trimming: 4 bases; J trimming: 7 bases; junction bases outside the gene matches: 9. Germline V gene lookup returns CDR1 MDHEN and CDR2 SYDVKM. This CDR3 is 16 amino acids long.

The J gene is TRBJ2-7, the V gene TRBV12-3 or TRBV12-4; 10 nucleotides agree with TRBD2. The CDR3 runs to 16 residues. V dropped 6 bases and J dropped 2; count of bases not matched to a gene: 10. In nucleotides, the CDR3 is TGTGCCAGCAGCCAGATGGATCTAGCGGGAGCCTACGAGCAGTACTTC. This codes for CASSQMDLAGAYEQYF.

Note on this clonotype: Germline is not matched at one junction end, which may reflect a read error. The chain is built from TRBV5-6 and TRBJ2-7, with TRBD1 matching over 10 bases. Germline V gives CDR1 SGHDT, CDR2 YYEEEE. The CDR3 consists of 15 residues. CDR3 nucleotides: TGTGCCGGCAGCTTGGGGACAGGGGCCTACCTCGAGCAGTACTTC. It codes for CAGSLGTGAYLEQYF.

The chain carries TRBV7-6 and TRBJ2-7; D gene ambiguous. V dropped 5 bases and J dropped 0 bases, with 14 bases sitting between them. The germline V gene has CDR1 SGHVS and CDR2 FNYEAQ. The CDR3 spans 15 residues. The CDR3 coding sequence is TGTGCCAGCAGCCCTTACGGCGGCGGCTCCTACGAGCAGTACTTC. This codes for CASSPYGGGSYEQYF.

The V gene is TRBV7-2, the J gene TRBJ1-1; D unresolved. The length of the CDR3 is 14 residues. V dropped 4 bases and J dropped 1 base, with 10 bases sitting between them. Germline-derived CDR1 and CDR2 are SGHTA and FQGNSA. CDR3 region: CASSWLFRNTEAFF. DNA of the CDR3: TGTGCCAGCAGCTGGCTTTTTCGGAACACTGAAGCTTTCTTT.

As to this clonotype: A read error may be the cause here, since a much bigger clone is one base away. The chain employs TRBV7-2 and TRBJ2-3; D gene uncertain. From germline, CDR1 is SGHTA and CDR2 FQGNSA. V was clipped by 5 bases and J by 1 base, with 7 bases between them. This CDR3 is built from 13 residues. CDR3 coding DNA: TGTGCCAGCAGCCCCATTGGCACAGATACGCAGTATTTT. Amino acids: CASSPIGTDTQYF.

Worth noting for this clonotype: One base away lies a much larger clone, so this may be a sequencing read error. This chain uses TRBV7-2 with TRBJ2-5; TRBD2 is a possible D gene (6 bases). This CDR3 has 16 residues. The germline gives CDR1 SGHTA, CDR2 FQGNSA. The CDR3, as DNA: TGTGCCAACAGCTTAGTGCGAGCGGACTATCAAGAGACCCAGTACTTC. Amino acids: CANSLVRADYQETQYF. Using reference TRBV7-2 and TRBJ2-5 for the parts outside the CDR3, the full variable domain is GAGVSQSPSNKVTEKGKDVELRCDPISGHTALYWYRQSLGQGLEFLIYFQGNSAPDKSGLPSDRFSAERTGGSVSTLTIQRTQQEDSAVYLCANSLVRADYQETQYFGPGTRLLVL.

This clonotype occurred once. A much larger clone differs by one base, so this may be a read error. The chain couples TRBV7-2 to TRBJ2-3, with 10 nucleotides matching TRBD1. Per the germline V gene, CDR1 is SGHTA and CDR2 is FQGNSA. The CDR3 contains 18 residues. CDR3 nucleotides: TGTGCCCGCAGCCCATCCGGGACAGGGGCAACTTCCACAGATACGCAGTATTTT. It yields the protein CARSPSGTGATSTDTQYF.

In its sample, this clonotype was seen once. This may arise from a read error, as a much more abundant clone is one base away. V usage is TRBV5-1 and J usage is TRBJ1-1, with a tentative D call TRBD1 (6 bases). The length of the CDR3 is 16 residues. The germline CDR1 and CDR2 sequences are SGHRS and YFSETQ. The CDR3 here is CAGSIGQSPMNTEAFF. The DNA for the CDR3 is TGCGCCGGCAGCATCGGACAGAGCCCAATGAACACTGAAGCTTTCTTT.

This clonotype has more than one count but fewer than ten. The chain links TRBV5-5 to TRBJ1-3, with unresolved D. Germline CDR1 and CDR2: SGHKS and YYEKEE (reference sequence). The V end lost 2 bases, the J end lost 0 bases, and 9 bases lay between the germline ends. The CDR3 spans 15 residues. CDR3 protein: CASSFGESSGNTIYF. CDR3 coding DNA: TGTGCCAGCAGCTTCGGGGAGAGCTCTGGAAACACCATATATTTT.

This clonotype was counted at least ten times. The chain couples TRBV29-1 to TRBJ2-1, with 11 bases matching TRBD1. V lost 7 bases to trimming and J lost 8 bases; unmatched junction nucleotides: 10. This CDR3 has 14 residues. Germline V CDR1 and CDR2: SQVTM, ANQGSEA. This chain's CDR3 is CSALGQGADDEQFF. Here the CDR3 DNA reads TGCAGCGCCCTTGGACAGGGGGCGGACGATGAGCAGTTCTTC.

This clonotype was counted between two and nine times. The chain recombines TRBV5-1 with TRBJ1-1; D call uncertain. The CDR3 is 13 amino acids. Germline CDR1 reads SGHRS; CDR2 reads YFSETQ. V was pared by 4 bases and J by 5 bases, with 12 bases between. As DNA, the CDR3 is TGCGCCAGCAGCCCCCCCCCGAGTACTGAAGCTTTCTTT. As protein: CASSPPPSTEAFF.

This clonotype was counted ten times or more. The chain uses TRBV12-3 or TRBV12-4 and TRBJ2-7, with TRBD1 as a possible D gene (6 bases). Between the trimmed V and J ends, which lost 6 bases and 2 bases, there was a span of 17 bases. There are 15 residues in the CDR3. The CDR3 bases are TGTGCCAGCAGCTCAGTGGGGGCGATCGCCTACGAGCAGTACTTC. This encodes CASSSVGAIAYEQYF.